One sample yielded the 25 T cell receptor beta chains listed below, sequenced in a study of vaccination and CD4 T cells after COVID-19. Treatment denoted: approximately 11-day PBMC culture with coronavirus spike peptide pools or control peptides (ViraFEST assay). Once obtained from cultured CD4+ T cells, the DNA was sequenced using the Oncomine TCR Beta short-read assay. TCRdb reanalysed the PCR reads using MiXCR and keeps one entry per CDR3 protein. Of about 20,000 distinct CDR3 sequences in the sample, roughly 49% were seen once. These receptors lack a known antigen. The starting material was CD4+ T cells from blood, cultured in vitro, obtained before SARS-CoV-2 vaccination. These receptors all come from a human donor who had recovered from COVID-19.

This chain connects TRBV28 to TRBJ1-2; 7 bases agree with TRBD1. Germline lookup yields CDR1 MDHEN and CDR2 SYDVKM. The CDR3 covers 16 residues. The V and J ends lost 6 bases and 4 bases, in that order; junction bases with no gene match: 14. The CDR3 protein is CASRTGAVAGGYGYTF. The CDR3 DNA reads TGTGCCAGCAGAACAGGGGCTGTAGCGGGCGGCTATGGCTACACCTTC.

This clonotype was seen a handful of times. The V call is TRBV10-3, the J call TRBJ2-3, with 12 nucleotides matching TRBD2. This CDR3 comprises 17 residues. V was clipped by 2 bases and J by 4 bases; unmatched bases: 7. In germline, CDR1 is ENHRY, CDR2 SYGVKD. The CDR3 is CAISELAGGPPPDTQYF. CDR3 DNA sequence: TGTGCCATCAGTGAGCTAGCGGGGGGGCCCCCGCCAGATACGCAGTATTTT.

V and J are TRBV20-1 and TRBJ1-5, with TRBD1 matching over 9 bases. In germline, CDR1 is DFQATT, CDR2 SNEGSKA (reference sequence). V lost 1 base and J lost 4; bases outside the gene matches: 8. CDR3 length equals 16 residues. The chain's CDR3 is CSARAPRDRVNQPQHF. Here the CDR3 DNA reads TGCAGTGCTAGAGCCCCCAGGGACAGGGTTAATCAGCCCCAGCATTTT.

CDR3 in amino acids: CASSTGDRQPQHF. Here the CDR3 DNA reads TGTGCCAGTAGTACAGGGGATCGGCAGCCCCAGCATTTT. The rearrangement uses TRBV19 and TRBJ1-5; possible D gene TRBD1, 6 bases. Trimming cost V 4 bases and J 7 bases, with 11 bases left between them. CDR1 is LNHDA and CDR2 is SQIVND in the germline V gene (reference sequence). The CDR3 has 13 residues.

The rearrangement links TRBV7-2 to TRBJ2-7; D is possibly TRBD1 (6 bases). This CDR3 spans 12 amino acids. V lost 4 bases, J lost 7 bases, and 11 bases lay in between. Germline V gene sequence: CDR1 SGHTA, CDR2 FQGNSA. In nucleotides, the CDR3 is TGTGCCAGCAGCTGGACAACAGGGGAGCAGTACTTC. Its translation: CASSWTTGEQYF.

The chain joins TRBV10-3 to TRBJ2-5, with 11 bases aligning to TRBD2. The CDR3 totals 16 residues. Germline-derived CDR1 and CDR2 are ENHRY and SYGVKD. The V and J ends lost 4 bases and 1 base, in that order; junction bases with no gene match: 5. The CDR3 region has the DNA TGTGCCATCAGTGCCACTAGCGGGGGCTCCCAAGAGACCCAGTACTTC. Encoded protein: CAISATSGGSQETQYF.

This clonotype came up a few times. The rearrangement links TRBV20-1 to TRBJ1-5; 8 bases are shared with TRBD1. CDR3 length: 14 residues. J lost 1 base, V lost 1 base, and 0 bases had no gene match. Germline V gives CDR1 DFQATT, CDR2 SNEGSKA (reference sequence). CDR3 coding DNA: TGCAGTGCTAGAGGGACAGGGAGCAATCAGCCCCAGCATTTT. This sequence encodes CSARGTGSNQPQHF.

This clonotype has only a few counts. The chain combines TRBV24-1 with TRBJ2-2, with 9 bases matching TRBD2. This CDR3 spans 16 amino acids. J lost 2 bases, V lost 2 bases, and 2 bases had no gene match. CDR1 KGHDR and CDR2 SFDVKD come from the germline V gene. CDR3 loop: CATSDSSGANTGELFF. CDR3 nucleotide sequence: TGTGCCACCAGTGATTCTAGCGGGGCAAACACCGGGGAGCTGTTTTTT.

This clonotype appeared a few times. The V gene is TRBV2, the J gene TRBJ2-5; D remains ambiguous. Trimming pared 6 bases from V and 5 bases from J, leaving 7 bases between. The germline gives CDR1 SNHLY, CDR2 FYNNEI. The length of the CDR3 is 11 residues. This chain's CDR3 is CASRMGETQYF. Written as DNA, the CDR3 is TGTGCCAGCAGGATGGGGGAGACCCAGTACTTC.

The chain carries TRBV19 and TRBJ1-1, with D possibly being TRBD1 (6 bases). Germline loops: CDR1 LNHDA, CDR2 SQIVND (reference sequence). The length of the CDR3 is 14 residues. V was shortened by 3 bases and J by 4 bases, with 12 bases between the two germline ends. The CDR3 sequence: CASSIVGAGTEAFF. The DNA for the CDR3 is TGTGCCAGTAGTATCGTGGGGGCCGGCACTGAAGCTTTCTTT.

There are a few counts of this clonotype. The V call is TRBV7-2, the J call TRBJ2-3, with D possibly matching TRBD2 (6 bases). Germline CDR1 reads SGHTA; CDR2 reads FQGNSA. V lost 0 bases and J lost 2, with 9 bases in between. The CDR3 loop spans 15 amino acids. The CDR3 DNA reads TGTGCCAGCAGCTTAGCTACGGGAGCCACAGATACGCAGTATTTT. It yields the protein CASSLATGATDTQYF.

This chain joins TRBV20-1 and TRBJ1-1; D perhaps matches TRBD1 (5 bases). This CDR3 has 14 residues. Germline V gene data show CDR1 as DFQATT and CDR2 as SNEGSKA (reference sequence). Trimming removed 2 bases at V and 7 bases at J, with 17 bases between. The CDR3 protein is CSARPPGMSVEAFF. The DNA for the CDR3 is TGCAGTGCTAGACCTCCAGGGATGTCAGTTGAAGCTTTCTTT.

This clonotype was detected a few times. J is TRBJ2-7 and V is TRBV5-6, with 10 bases identical to TRBD1. This CDR3 region has 15 residues. V was clipped by 1 base and J by 7 bases; unmatched bases: 8. Germline values: CDR1 SGHDT, CDR2 YYEEEE. DNA for the CDR3: TGTGCCAGCAGCTTGCCGGGACAGGGGACGGGGGAGCAGTACTTC. Protein sequence: CASSLPGQGTGEQYF.

The CDR3 nucleotides read TGCGCCAGCAGTGTGCCGGGACATCTCACCTACGAGCAGTACTTC. Protein product: CASSVPGHLTYEQYF. The gene calls are TRBV10-1 and TRBJ2-7, with D possibly TRBD1 on 6 matching bases. The CDR3 length is 15 residues. CDR1 and CDR2 from the germline V gene are WNHNN and SYGVQD (reference sequence). Between the trimmed V and J ends, which lost 4 bases and 2 bases, there was a span of 15 bases.

This chain links TRBV20-1 with TRBJ1-1; no clear D. The CDR3 has 13 residues. Germline V CDR1 and CDR2: DFQATT, SNEGSKA (reference sequence). V was cut by 4 bases and J by 1 base, with 10 bases left in between. The CDR3 nucleotides read TGCAGTGCTACCCTGGGCAAGAACACTGAAGCTTTCTTT. It is translated as CSATLGKNTEAFF.

This clonotype is a singleton in its sample. The rearrangement joins TRBV6-1 to TRBJ2-3, with no clear D. V was trimmed by 4 bases and J by 0 bases, leaving 11 bases between them. Per the germline V gene, CDR1 is MNHNS and CDR2 is SASEGT. The CDR3 runs 15 residues. CDR3 in DNA: TGTGCCAGCAGTGTGGGCGCATCTAGCACAGATACGCAGTATTTT. Translated: CASSVGASSTDTQYF.

J is TRBJ1-2 and V is TRBV2, with TRBD1 matching over 9 bases. Germline assignment: CDR1 SNHLY and CDR2 FYNNEI. The CDR3 is made up of 17 amino acids. The V segment lost 5 bases and the J segment 4 bases; nucleotides outside the gene matches: 14. The CDR3 here is CASSLTLRDRASYGYTF. As DNA, the CDR3 is TGTGCCAGCAGTTTGACTCTCCGGGACAGGGCCAGCTATGGCTACACCTTC.

The chain carries TRBV20-1 and TRBJ2-5; TRBD2 matches 10 bases. Trimming at V came to 0 bases and at J to 4 bases, leaving 8 bases not matched to a gene. There are 16 residues in the CDR3. CDR1 is DFQATT, CDR2 SNEGSKA, per germline (reference sequence). The CDR3 nucleotides read TGCAGTGCTAGAGATGGAGGTTTAGCGGGGGGAGAGACCCAGTACTTC. This sequence encodes CSARDGGLAGGETQYF.

This clonotype was counted only a few times. The genes are TRBV6-4 and TRBJ1-5, with D uncertain. V was clipped by 2 bases and J by 1 base, with 6 bases between them. CDR1 and CDR2 (germline): MRHNA, SNTAGT. The CDR3 spans 14 residues. CDR3: CASSDRASNQPQHF. Here the CDR3 DNA reads TGTGCCAGCAGTGACAGAGCGAGCAATCAGCCCCAGCATTTT.

This clonotype was seen a single time. The chain employs TRBV28 and TRBJ1-6, with 9 bases fitting TRBD1. The germline gives CDR1 MDHEN, CDR2 SYDVKM. V dropped 4 bases and J dropped 10; count of bases not matched to a gene: 8. The CDR3 consists of 15 residues. CDR3 nucleotide sequence: TGTGCCAGCAGTTCAGGACAGGGGTTTGGGTCACCCCTCCACTTT. This sequence encodes CASSSGQGFGSPLHF.

The sample holds a few counts of this clonotype. The chain uses TRBV20-1 and TRBJ1-1; 8 nucleotides agree with TRBD1. Germline-derived CDR1 and CDR2 are DFQATT and SNEGSKA (reference sequence). CDR3 length equals 16 residues. With V trimmed by 1 base and J by 0 bases, 7 bases remained unmatched. The CDR3 region is CSARVAGGNLNTEAFF. The CDR3 DNA follows: TGCAGTGCTAGAGTGGCAGGGGGCAACCTGAACACTGAAGCTTTCTTT.

This sequence joins TRBV6-1 and TRBJ1-5; no definite D call. The CDR3 length is 12 residues. Germline CDR1 reads MNHNS; CDR2 reads SASEGT. Trimming removed 3 bases at V and 4 bases at J, with 4 bases between. The CDR3 DNA reads TGTGCCAGCAGTGAGGGAAATCAGCCCCAGCATTTT. It yields the protein CASSEGNQPQHF.

This clonotype was counted only a few times. The chain uses TRBV29-1 and TRBJ2-7; a weak D match, TRBD2 (6 bases). The CDR3 runs 12 residues. Germline V lookup: CDR1 SQVTM, CDR2 ANQGSEA. Trimming took 7 bases from V and 5 from J, leaving 15 bases between them. Written as DNA, the CDR3 is TGCAGCGCCCAACGACTAGGAAACGAGCAGTACTTC. It codes for CSAQRLGNEQYF.

This clonotype was seen more than once but under ten times. This sequence joins TRBV20-1 and TRBJ1-5; no firm D call. Trimming took 3 bases from V and 1 from J, leaving 13 bases between them. The CDR3 contains 15 residues. Germline CDR1 is DFQATT and CDR2 is SNEGSKA (reference sequence). The CDR3 DNA is TGCAGTGCTAGTGAGCCCCTCGGAAGCAATCAGCCCCAGCATTTT. Its protein product is CSASEPLGSNQPQHF.

The rearrangement joins TRBV7-9 to TRBJ1-2; D ambiguous. The CDR3 is 12 residues long. V lost 1 base to trimming and J lost 4 bases, with 4 bases between them. The V gene's germline CDR1 is SEHNR and CDR2 FQNEAQ (reference sequence). The CDR3 region is CASSLEGYGYTF. The CDR3 DNA is TGTGCCAGCAGCTTAGAGGGCTATGGCTACACCTTC. Filled out from reference TRBV7-9 and TRBJ1-2, the complete variable domain reads DTGVSQNPRHKITKRGQNVTFRCDPISEHNRLYWYRQTLGQGPEFLTYFQNEAQLEKSRLLSDRFSAERPKGSFSTLEIQRTEQGDSAMYLCASSLEGYGYTFGSGTRLTVV.